The T cell receptor (beta chain) under discussion was sequenced for a study of blood T cells in healthy people across ages. Overall study context: Per every two T cells, about one barcoded beta molecule was captured by template switching. Findings and caveats of the study: While age rose, TCR beta diversity per million T cells dropped in a roughly linear way.

V lost 4 bases and J lost 0, with 4 bases in between. The V gene's germline CDR1 is MGHDK and CDR2 SYGVNS. This CDR3 is 14 amino acids long. This clonotype was counted only a few times. Its matching antigen is unknown. A second PCR of 7 to 11 cycles used a sample-barcoded 5' primer and a J-beta primer mix. Each cDNA molecule received a tag from a template-switch adaptor that had 12 random nucleotides. MiXCR, applied by TCRdb to the 5' RACE reads, yields one record per CDR3 protein. The sample shows more than 550,000 distinct CDR3 sequences, about 20% of them seen only once. The sequence was collected from a man aged 65-85 years in good health. Specimen: blood. This chain links TRBV25-1 with TRBJ2-6; D is ambiguous. Written as DNA, the CDR3 is TGTGCCAGCAGTGCTCTCTCTGGGGCCAACGTCCTGACTTTC. Translating gives CASSALSGANVLTF.